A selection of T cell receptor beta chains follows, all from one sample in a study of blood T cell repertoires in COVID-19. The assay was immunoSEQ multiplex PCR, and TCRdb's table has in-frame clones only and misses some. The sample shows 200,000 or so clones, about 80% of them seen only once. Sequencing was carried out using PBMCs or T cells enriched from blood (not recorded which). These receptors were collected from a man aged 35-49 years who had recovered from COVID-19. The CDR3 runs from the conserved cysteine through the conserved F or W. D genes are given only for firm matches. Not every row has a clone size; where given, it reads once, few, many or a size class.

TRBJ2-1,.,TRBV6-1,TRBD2,CASSEQAFGGGARYNEQFF,TGTGCCAGCAGTGAACAAGCCTTTGGCGGGGGGGCGAGGTACAATGAGCAGTTCTTC
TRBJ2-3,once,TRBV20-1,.,CSASRHGGDTQYF,TGCAGTGCTAGTCGACACGGGGGTGATACGCAGTATTTT
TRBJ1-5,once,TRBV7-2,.,CASSPTVSNQPQHF,TGTGCCAGCAGCCCGACAGTTAGCAATCAGCCCCAGCATTTT
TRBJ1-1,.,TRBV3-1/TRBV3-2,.,CASSQDRRWRAFF,TGTGCCAGCAGCCAAGATCGGAGGTGGAGGGCTTTCTTT
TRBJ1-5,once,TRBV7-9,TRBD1,CASSPTGETQPQHF,TGTGCCAGCAGCCCGACAGGGGAGACTCAGCCCCAGCATTTT
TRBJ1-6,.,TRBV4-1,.,CASSQNPTVSFPLHF,TGCGCCAGCAGCCAGAACCCCACAGTTAGTTTTCCCCTCCACTTT
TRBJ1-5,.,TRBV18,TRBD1,CASSTGTGGLYSNQPQHF,TGTGCCAGCTCAACCGGGACAGGGGGTTTGTATAGCAATCAGCCCCAGCATTTT
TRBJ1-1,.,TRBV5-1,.,CASSLSLSTEAFF,TGCGCCAGCAGCTTATCTTTGAGCACTGAAGCTTTCTTT
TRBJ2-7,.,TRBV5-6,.,CASSFETGLEQYF,TGTGCCAGCAGCTTCGAAACAGGGCTCGAGCAGTACTTC
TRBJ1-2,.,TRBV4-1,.,CASSPIQGISNYGYTF,TGCGCCAGCAGTCCGATACAGGGAATATCGAACTATGGCTACACCTTC
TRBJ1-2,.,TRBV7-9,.,CASSFWTENYGYTF,TGTGCCAGCAGCTTTTGGACAGAAAACTATGGCTACACCTTC
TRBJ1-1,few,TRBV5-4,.,CASSLGSSRSNTEAFF,TGTGCCAGCAGCTTGGGGTCCTCGAGATCAAACACTGAAGCTTTCTTT
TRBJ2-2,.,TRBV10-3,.,CAISESTLGQLSGELFF,TGTGCCATCAGTGAGTCGACACTTGGGCAGTTGAGCGGGGAGCTGTTTTTT
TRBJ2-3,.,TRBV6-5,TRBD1,CASSITRGQSDTQYF,TGTGCCAGCAGTATTACGAGGGGGCAGTCAGATACGCAGTATTTT
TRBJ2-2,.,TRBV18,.,CASSPPGRWELFF,TGTGCCAGCTCACCACCTGGCCGCTGGGAGCTGTTTTTT
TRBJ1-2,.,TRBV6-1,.,CASSEEWVGHGYTF,TGTGCCAGCAGTGAAGAGTGGGTGGGGCACGGCTACACCTTC
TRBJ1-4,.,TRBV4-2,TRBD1,CASSQDNRGSPTNEKLFF,TGTGCCAGCAGCCAAGATAACAGGGGGTCCCCAACTAATGAAAAACTGTTTTTT
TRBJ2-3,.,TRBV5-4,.,CASSLEGRGTDTQYF,TGTGCCAGCAGCTTGGAGGGCAGGGGTACAGATACGCAGTATTTT
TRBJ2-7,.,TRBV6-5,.,CAINGCRGCEQYF,TGTGCAATCAACGGATGCAGGGGATGCGAGCAGTACTTC
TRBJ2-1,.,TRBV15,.,CATSRVYSTEQFF,TGTGCCACCAGCAGAGTTTATTCGACAGAGCAGTTCTTC
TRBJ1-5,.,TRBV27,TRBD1,CASRGRLQGGYQPQHF,TGTGCCAGCAGGGGAAGGCTACAGGGGGGTTATCAGCCCCAGCATTTT
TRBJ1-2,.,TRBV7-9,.,CASSLEGDYYGYTF,TGTGCCAGCAGCTTAGAGGGGGATTACTATGGCTACACCTTC
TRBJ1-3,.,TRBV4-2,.,CATNPGQGLGNTIYF,TGTGCCACTAACCCGGGGCAGGGGCTAGGGAACACCATATATTTT
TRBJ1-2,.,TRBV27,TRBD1,CASSQLRDRGLSRHYGYTF,TGTGCCAGCAGCCAACTCCGGGACAGGGGTCTCTCTCGACACTATGGCTACACCTTC
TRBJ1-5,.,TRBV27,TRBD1,CASRTGGQPQHF,TGTGCCAGCAGAACAGGGGGGCAGCCCCAGCATTTT
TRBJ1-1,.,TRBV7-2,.,CASSFPGLSNTEAFF,TGTGCCAGCAGCTTCCCGGGACTGAGCAACACTGAAGCTTTCTTT
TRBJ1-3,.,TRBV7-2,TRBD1,CASSTWDRGGNTIYF,TGTGCCAGCAGCACCTGGGACAGGGGAGGAAACACCATATATTTT
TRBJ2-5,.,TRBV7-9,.,CASSMRETQYF,TGTGCCAGCAGCATGCGGGAGACCCAGTACTTC
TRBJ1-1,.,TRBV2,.,CASSRSAGNTEAFF,TGTGCCAGCAGCCGCAGTGCAGGGAACACTGAAGCTTTCTTT
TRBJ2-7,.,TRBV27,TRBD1,CASRGQGGNYEQYF,TGTGCCAGCAGGGGACAGGGAGGCAACTACGAGCAGTACTTC
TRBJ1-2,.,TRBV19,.,CASSTPGLTFGGYTF,TGTGCCAGTAGTACGCCGGGACTGACGTTTGGTGGCTACACCTTC
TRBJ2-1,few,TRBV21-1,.,CASSCRAIAGEMDEQFF,TGTGCCAGCAGCTGCCGCGCTATAGCGGGGGAAATGGATGAGCAGTTCTTC
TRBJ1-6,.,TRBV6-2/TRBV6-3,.,CASSYSPDSGSPLHF,TGTGCCAGCAGTTACTCTCCGGACTCCGGTTCACCCCTCCACTTT
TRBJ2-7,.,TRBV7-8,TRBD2,CASRDRKTSATYEQYF,TGTGCCAGCAGGGACCGGAAGACTAGCGCCACCTACGAGCAGTACTTC
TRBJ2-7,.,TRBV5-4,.,CASSPGSSYEQYF,TGTGCCAGCAGCCCAGGGTCGTCCTACGAGCAGTACTTC
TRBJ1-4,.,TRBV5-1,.,CASSSGQSNEKLFF,TGCGCCAGCAGCTCAGGACAGTCTAATGAAAAACTGTTTTTT
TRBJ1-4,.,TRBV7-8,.,CASSLGFGSPNEKLFF,TGTGCCAGCAGCTTAGGGTTCGGGTCGCCTAATGAAAAACTGTTTTTT
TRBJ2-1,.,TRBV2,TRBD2,CASSGDRGGLNEQFF,TGTGCCAGCAGTGGGGACCGGGGGGGCTTGAATGAGCAGTTCTTC
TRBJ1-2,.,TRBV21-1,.,CASETLQGWEGYTF,TGTGCCAGCGAGACTTTACAGGGTTGGGAGGGCTACACCTTC
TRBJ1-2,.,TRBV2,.,CASSSAVLAGYTF,TGTGCCAGCAGCTCAGCGGTCCTGGCGGGCTACACCTTC
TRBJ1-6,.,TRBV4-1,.,CASSQPKENSPLHF,TGCGCCAGCAGCCAACCGAAGGAGAATTCACCCCTCCACTTT
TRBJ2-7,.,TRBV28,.,CASSPGYAYEQYF,TGTGCCAGCAGTCCAGGGTATGCCTACGAGCAGTACTTC
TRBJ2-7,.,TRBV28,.,CASKGLYYEQYF,TGTGCCAGCAAGGGACTTTACTACGAGCAGTACTTC
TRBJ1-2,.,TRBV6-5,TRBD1,CASSLGGTGHYGYTF,TGTGCCAGCAGTTTGGGCGGGACAGGCCATTATGGCTACACCTTC
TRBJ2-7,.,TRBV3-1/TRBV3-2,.,CASSQTRLEQYF,TGTGCCAGCAGCCAGACTAGACTCGAGCAGTACTTC
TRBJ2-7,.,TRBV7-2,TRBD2,CASSPSGATNYEQYF,TGTGCCAGCAGCCCGAGCGGGGCGACGAACTACGAGCAGTACTTC
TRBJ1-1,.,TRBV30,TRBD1,CAWQQGVKAFF,TGTGCCTGGCAGCAGGGGGTAAAAGCTTTCTTT
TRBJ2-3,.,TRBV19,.,CASKGRRASTDTQYF,TGTGCCAGTAAGGGCAGGAGGGCTAGCACAGATACGCAGTATTTT
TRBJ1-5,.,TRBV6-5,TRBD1,CASSRTGTGDQPQHF,TGTGCCAGCAGTCGTACCGGGACAGGGGATCAGCCCCAGCATTTT
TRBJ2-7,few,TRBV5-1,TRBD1,CASSPTQGKVYEQYF,TGCGCCAGCAGCCCGACACAGGGGAAAGTCTACGAGCAGTACTTC
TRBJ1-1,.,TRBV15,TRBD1,CATSRTGDTEAFF,TGTGCCACCAGCCGTACAGGGGACACTGAAGCTTTCTTT
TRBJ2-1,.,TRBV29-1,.,CSVVGLGPDRYNEQFF,TGCAGCGTTGTGGGGCTTGGGCCGGACCGATACAATGAGCAGTTCTTC
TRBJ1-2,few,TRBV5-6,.,CASSLAQGQYGYTF,TGTGCCAGCAGCTTGGCTCAGGGGCAATATGGCTACACCTTC
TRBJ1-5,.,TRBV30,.,CAWSVSVSNQPQHF,TGTGCCTGGAGTGTGTCCGTCTCGAATCAGCCCCAGCATTTT
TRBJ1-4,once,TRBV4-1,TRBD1,CASRYRGNEKLFF,TGCGCCAGCAGATACAGGGGAAATGAAAAACTGTTTTTT
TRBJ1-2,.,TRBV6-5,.,CASSYGHLNYGYTF,TGTGCCAGCAGTTACGGACACCTTAACTATGGCTACACCTTC
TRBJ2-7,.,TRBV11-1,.,CASSLGPSGHYYEQYF,TGTGCCAGCAGCTTAGGGCCATCGGGACACTACTACGAGCAGTACTTC